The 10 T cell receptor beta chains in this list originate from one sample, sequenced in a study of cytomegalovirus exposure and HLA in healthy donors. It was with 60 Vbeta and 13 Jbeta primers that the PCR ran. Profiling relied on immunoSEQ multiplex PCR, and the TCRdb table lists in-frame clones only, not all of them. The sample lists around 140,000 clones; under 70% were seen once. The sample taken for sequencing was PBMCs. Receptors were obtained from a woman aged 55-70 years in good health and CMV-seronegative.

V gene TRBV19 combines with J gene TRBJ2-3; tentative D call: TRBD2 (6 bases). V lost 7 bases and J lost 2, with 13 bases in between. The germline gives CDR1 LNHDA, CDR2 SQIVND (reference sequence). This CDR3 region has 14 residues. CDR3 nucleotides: TGTGCCAGTAATTACGGACTAAACACAGATACGCAGTATTTT. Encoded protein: CASNYGLNTDTQYF.

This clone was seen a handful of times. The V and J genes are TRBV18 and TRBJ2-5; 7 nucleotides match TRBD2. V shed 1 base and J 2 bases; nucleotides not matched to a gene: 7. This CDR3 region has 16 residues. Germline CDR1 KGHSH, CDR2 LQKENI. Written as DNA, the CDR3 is TGTGCCAGCTCACCACTAGCGGCGGGGGTACAAGAGACCCAGTACTTC. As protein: CASSPLAAGVQETQYF.

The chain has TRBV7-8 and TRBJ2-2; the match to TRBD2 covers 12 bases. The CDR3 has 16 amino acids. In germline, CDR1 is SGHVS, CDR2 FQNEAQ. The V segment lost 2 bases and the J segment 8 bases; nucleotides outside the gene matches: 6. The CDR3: CASSLKLAGGGGELFF. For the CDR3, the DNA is TGTGCCAGCAGCTTAAAACTAGCGGGAGGCGGAGGGGAGCTGTTTTTT.

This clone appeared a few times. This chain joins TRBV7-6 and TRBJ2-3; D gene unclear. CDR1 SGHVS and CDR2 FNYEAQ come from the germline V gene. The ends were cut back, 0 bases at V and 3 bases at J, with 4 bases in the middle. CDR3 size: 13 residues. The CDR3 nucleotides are TGTGCCAGCAGCTTAGCCCTAACAGATACGCAGTATTTT. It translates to CASSLALTDTQYF.

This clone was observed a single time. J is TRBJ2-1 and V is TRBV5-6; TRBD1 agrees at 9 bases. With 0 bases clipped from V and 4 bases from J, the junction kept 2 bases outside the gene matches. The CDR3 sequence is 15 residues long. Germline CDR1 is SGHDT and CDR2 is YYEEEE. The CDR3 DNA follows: TGTGCCAGCAGCTTGGGGGACAGGGTTTACAATGAGCAGTTCTTC. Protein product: CASSLGDRVYNEQFF.

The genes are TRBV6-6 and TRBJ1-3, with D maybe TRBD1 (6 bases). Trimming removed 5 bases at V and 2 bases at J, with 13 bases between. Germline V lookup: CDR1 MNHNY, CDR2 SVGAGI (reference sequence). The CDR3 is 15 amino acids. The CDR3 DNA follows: TGTGCCAGCAGTCCGGGGGGCTTCGCTGGAAACACCATATATTTT. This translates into CASSPGGFAGNTIYF.

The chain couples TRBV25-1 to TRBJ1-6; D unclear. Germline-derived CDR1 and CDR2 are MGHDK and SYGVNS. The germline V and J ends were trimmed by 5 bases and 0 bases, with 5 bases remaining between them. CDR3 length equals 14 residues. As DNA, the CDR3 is TGTGCCAGCAGTCTCGGCTCCTATAATTCACCCCTCCACTTT. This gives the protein CASSLGSYNSPLHF.

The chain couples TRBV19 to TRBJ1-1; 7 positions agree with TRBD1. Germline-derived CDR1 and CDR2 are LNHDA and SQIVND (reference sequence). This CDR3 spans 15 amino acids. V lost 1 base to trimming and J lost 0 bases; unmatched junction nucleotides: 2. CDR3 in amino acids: CASSIAGQLNTEAFF. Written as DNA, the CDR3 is TGTGCCAGTAGTATAGCGGGACAGCTGAACACTGAAGCTTTCTTT.

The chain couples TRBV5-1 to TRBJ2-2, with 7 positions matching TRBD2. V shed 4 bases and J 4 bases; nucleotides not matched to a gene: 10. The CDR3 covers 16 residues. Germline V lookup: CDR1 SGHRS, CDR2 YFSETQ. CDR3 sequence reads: CASSQPTSAATGELFF. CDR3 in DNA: TGCGCCAGCAGCCAACCCACTAGCGCCGCCACCGGGGAGCTGTTTTTT. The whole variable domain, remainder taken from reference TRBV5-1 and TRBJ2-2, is KAGVTQTPRYLIKTRGQQVTLSCSPISGHRSVSWYQQTPGQGLQFLFEYFSETQRNKGNFPGRFSGRQFSNSRSEMNVSTLELGDSALYLCASSQPTSAATGELFFGEGSRLTVL.

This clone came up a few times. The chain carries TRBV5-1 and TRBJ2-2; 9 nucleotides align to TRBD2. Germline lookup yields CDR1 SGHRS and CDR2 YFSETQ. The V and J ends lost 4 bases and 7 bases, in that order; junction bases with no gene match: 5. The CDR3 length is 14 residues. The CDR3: CASSLAGNSGELFF. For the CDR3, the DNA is TGCGCCAGCAGCCTAGCGGGGAATAGCGGGGAGCTGTTTTTT. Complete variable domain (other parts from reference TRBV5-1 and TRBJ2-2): KAGVTQTPRYLIKTRGQQVTLSCSPISGHRSVSWYQQTPGQGLQFLFEYFSETQRNKGNFPGRFSGRQFSNSRSEMNVSTLELGDSALYLCASSLAGNSGELFFGEGSRLTVL.